This TCR beta chain was profiled in a study of cytomegalovirus exposure and HLA in healthy donors. Notes on the study in general: A few chains tied to CMV proved CMV antigen-specific in vitro. Reportedly, diagnosis of cytomegalovirus status by the classifier showed high specificity and sensitivity.

Primers: 60 Vbeta forward and 13 Jbeta reverse. Assay used: immunoSEQ multiplex PCR; TCRdb lists only in-frame clones, some missing. This sample's table has 75,000 to 95,000 clones. Concerning this clone itself: The antigen remains unidentified.

Sequenced sample: PBMCs. This receptor was identified in an older woman in good health and CMV-seronegative.

CDR3 nucleotide sequence: TGTGCCAGCAGTGATTGGGGGCTGGGGCAAGAGACCCAGTACTTC. Residues: CASSDWGLGQETQYF. The genes are TRBV25-1 and TRBJ2-5, with TRBD1 as a possible D gene (6 bases). Germline CDR1 is MGHDK and CDR2 is SYGVNS. The CDR3 is 15 residues long. The V end was cut by 3 bases, the J end by 2 bases, with 13 bases between. The full variable domain, in which reference TRBV25-1 and TRBJ2-5 provide the parts outside the CDR3, is EADIYQTPRYLVIGTGKKITLECSQTMGHDKMYWYQQDPGMELHLIHYSYGVNSTEKGDLSSESTVSRIRTEHFPLTLESARPSHTSQYLCASSDWGLGQETQYFGPGTRLLVL.